This T cell receptor (beta chain) comes out of a study of T-cell reconstitution after alpha-beta-depleted transplantation in children. General study results and limits: After one year, T-cell counts and TCRbeta diversity mostly came from new T cells. It was surviving recipient T cells and thymic progenitors that gave some patients high TCRbeta diversity at day 60. Two months or so post-transplant, alpha-beta T cells reportedly derived from several hundred expanded graft clones.

For TCRbeta, the library was prepared with unique molecular identifiers. In TCRdb, the PCR reads were re-called with MiXCR into one record per CDR3 protein. The table includes a few hundred thousand distinct CDR3 sequences, roughly 27% detected once. This clonotype was observed a few times. Its antigen is currently unknown. The sample consisted of PBMCs, taken before TCRalphabeta/CD19-depleted stem cell transplant. The sequence was collected from a boy under two years old with Wiskott-Aldrich syndrome, due to receive a stem cell transplant.

CDR3 loop: CASSGQVNEQFF. CDR3 DNA sequence: TGTGCCAGCAGTGGACAGGTCAATGAGCAGTTCTTC. The V gene is TRBV25-1, the J gene TRBJ2-1; a weak D match, TRBD1 (6 bases). The CDR3 runs to 12 residues. Germline loops: CDR1 MGHDK, CDR2 SYGVNS. V shed 4 bases and J shed 6 bases, with 7 bases lying between them.